Presented here are 13 T cell receptor beta chains from one specimen sequenced in a study of blood T cell repertoires in COVID-19. TCRdb's table, derived via immunoSEQ multiplex PCR, lists solely in-frame clones and lacks some. The repertoire has roughly 200,000 clones, approximately 86% of them found once; the top ten carry about 5%. The sequenced sample was PBMCs or T cells enriched from blood (not recorded which). Source of these receptors: a woman between 55 and 75 years old with acute COVID-19.

This chain joins TRBV28 and TRBJ1-2, with no clear D. CDR3 length equals 14 residues. V lost 6 bases and J 0 bases, leaving 11 bases between the germline ends. Germline CDR1 MDHEN, CDR2 SYDVKM. CDR3 sequence reads: CASRPDGANYGYTF. The CDR3 region has the DNA TGTGCCAGCAGGCCAGACGGAGCTAACTATGGCTACACCTTC.

V is TRBV2 and J is TRBJ1-3, with unresolved D. There are 16 residues in the CDR3. Looked up from germline, CDR1 is SNHLY and CDR2 is FYNNEI. Trimming shortened V by 4 bases and J by 4 bases, and 17 bases separated the two germline ends. The CDR3 sequence: CASSAQESVSGNTIYF. The CDR3 DNA sequence: TGTGCCAGCAGTGCTCAGGAATCCGTTTCCGGAAACACCATATATTTT.

This sequence joins TRBV10-3 and TRBJ2-3, with unresolved D. V was trimmed by 5 bases and J by 5 bases, leaving 2 bases between them. This CDR3 spans 10 amino acids. Germline CDR1 and CDR2: ENHRY and SYGVKD. DNA for the CDR3: TGTGCCATCAGTCAAGATACGCAGTATTTT. Protein: CAISQDTQYF.

The chain uses TRBV30 and TRBJ1-1; D not certain. From germline, CDR1 is GTSNPN and CDR2 SVGIG (reference sequence). The CDR3 has 12 amino acids. V was pared by 4 bases and J by 4 bases, with 10 bases between. The CDR3: CAWKRGITEAFF. The DNA of the CDR3 is TGTGCCTGGAAGCGGGGTATCACTGAAGCTTTCTTT.

The gene calls are TRBV28 and TRBJ2-7; D not certain. This CDR3 is 13 amino acids long. Trimming took off 3 bases at V and 1 base at J, with 7 bases between the two ends. Per the germline V gene, CDR1 is MDHEN and CDR2 is SYDVKM. The CDR3 coding sequence is TGTGCCAGCAGTTTGTCGGTTTCCTACGAGCAGTACTTC. Protein sequence: CASSLSVSYEQYF. Full variable domain (remainder filled in from reference TRBV28 and TRBJ2-7): DVKVTQSSRYLVKRTGEKVFLECVQDMDHENMFWYRQDPGLGLRLIYFSYDVKMKEKGDIPEGYSVSREKKERFSLILESASTNQTSMYLCASSLSVSYEQYFGPGTRLTVT.

V is TRBV18 and J is TRBJ1-1; 7 bases are a match to TRBD1. Germline lookup yields CDR1 KGHSH and CDR2 LQKENI. There are 14 residues in the CDR3. With V trimmed by 6 bases and J by 3 bases, 7 bases remained unmatched. The CDR3 loop is CASSPGQKYTEAFF. CDR3 nucleotide sequence: TGTGCCAGCTCCCCGGGACAGAAGTACACTGAAGCTTTCTTT.

The chain has TRBV6-2 or TRBV6-3 and TRBJ2-4; D unclear. Germline-derived CDR1 and CDR2 are MNHEY and SVGEGT. V was shortened by 0 bases and J by 0 bases, with 6 bases between the two germline ends. The CDR3 consists of 15 residues. The CDR3 nucleotides read TGTGCCAGCAGTTACTCGGGCCAAGCCAAAAACATTCAGTACTTC. Protein: CASSYSGQAKNIQYF.

V usage is TRBV7-2 and J usage is TRBJ2-3; 12 nucleotides agree with TRBD1. V trimming: 4 bases; J trimming: 2 bases; junction bases outside the gene matches: 7. Germline values: CDR1 SGHTA, CDR2 FQGNSA. The CDR3 contains 17 residues. CDR3 sequence: CASSWRGQGAYTDTQYF. The CDR3 DNA follows: TGTGCCAGCAGCTGGCGGGGACAGGGGGCTTACACAGATACGCAGTATTTT.

The chain carries TRBV7-9 and TRBJ2-5; TRBD1 aligns across 8 bases. Germline CDR1 is SEHNR and CDR2 is FQNEAQ (reference sequence). Losses at the gene ends were 2 bases for V and 5 bases for J; bases not matched to a gene: 10. The CDR3 length is 16 residues. In DNA form, the CDR3 reads TGTGCCAGCAGCTTAAATACAGGGGGTACTAGGGAGACCCAGTACTTC. Translating it yields CASSLNTGGTRETQYF.

The rearrangement uses TRBV11-3 and TRBJ2-7; the D is unclear. The CDR3 covers 10 residues. V lost 11 bases to trimming and J lost 2 bases, with 7 bases between them. The germline CDR1 and CDR2 sequences are SGHNT and YENEEA. The chain's CDR3 is CALGPYEQYV. CDR3 nucleotides: TGTGCCCTTGGGCCCTACGAGCAGTACGTC.

The chain employs TRBV4-1 and TRBJ2-4, with 11 positions matching TRBD2. Germline V gives CDR1 MGHRA, CDR2 YSYEKL. The CDR3 is made up of 15 amino acids. Trimming cost V 6 bases and J 5 bases; bases outside gene matches: 6. The CDR3 DNA reads as TGCGCCAGCAGTCTTAGCGGGAGGGGCGAAAACATTCAGTACTTC. Translating gives CASSLSGRGENIQYF.

V usage is TRBV6-5 and J usage is TRBJ1-1; D ambiguous. The CDR3 totals 14 residues. Trimming cost V 5 bases and J 1 base, with 11 bases left between them. CDR1 is MNHEY and CDR2 is SVGAGI in the germline V gene. In DNA form, the CDR3 reads TGTGCCAGCAGTCTTCTGGGCAGGAACACTGAAGCTTTCTTT. It is translated as CASSLLGRNTEAFF.

This clone was seen more than once but under ten times. The J gene is TRBJ2-2, the V gene TRBV3-1 (or the pseudogene TRBV3-2); D is possibly TRBD2 (5 bases). Germline V CDR1 and CDR2: LGHDT, YNNKEL (reference sequence). Trimming removed 2 bases from V and 5 bases from J, with 9 bases in between. This CDR3 has 14 residues. The CDR3 DNA follows: TGTGCCAGCAGCCAAAGTCAGCGGACCGGGGAGCTGTTTTTT. As protein: CASSQSQRTGELFF.